What follows are 2 T cell receptor beta chains derived from one specimen sequenced in a study of T cell repertoires in aging, cancer and after chemotherapy. A mixed TRB-A/B primer pool amplified rearranged TRB by multiplex touch-down PCR. TCRdb redid the calling of the multiplex PCR reads with MiXCR, one entry per CDR3 protein. The sample records 1,000 to 1,500 distinct CDR3 sequences, roughly 24% being singletons. Peripheral blood genomic DNA, not sorted cells or RNA, was the template. Source material: blood. The origin of the receptors is a human donor with a blood cancer.

This chain joins TRBV4-1 and TRBJ2-7; D remains ambiguous. Germline V CDR1 and CDR2: MGHRA, YSYEKL. The CDR3 runs to 13 residues. Trimming shortened V by 1 base and J by 8 bases, and 12 bases separated the two germline ends. CDR3 amino acids: CASSQGPVEKQYF. The CDR3 DNA sequence: TGCGCCAGCAGCCAAGGACCCGTGGAGAAGCAGTACTTC.

Of note for this clonotype: This could be a read error, since a much larger clone is one nucleotide away. This sequence joins TRBV6-5 and TRBJ1-6; D uncertain. This CDR3 has 11 residues. Germline V gene sequence: CDR1 MNHEY, CDR2 SVGAGI. CDR3 DNA sequence: TGTGCCAGCAGCCCCAATTCAACCCTCCACTTT. The encoded protein is CASSPNSTLHF.